The clone carrying this T cell receptor beta chain is a singleton in its sample. Its antigen is currently unknown. Each donor's status was that of a healthy bone marrow donor. Use of 60 Vbeta and 13 Jbeta primers characterized the PCR. Original data processing: A later analysis tallied some 80 million unique TCR beta chains, approximately 11 million of them shared. Clones were sequenced by immunoSEQ multiplex PCR, and TCRdb holds only the in-frame ones, with some missing. V and J calls and clone size are as listed in that table; D and trimming were resolved from the DNA. Among some 150,000 clones listed, 80% to 90% were seen once. The data originate from a study of cytomegalovirus exposure and HLA in healthy donors. General study points: In a later analysis, at a false discovery rate of 0.05, approximately 16,000 TCR beta sequences matched HLA alleles.

CDR1 and CDR2 from the germline V gene are SQVTM and ANQGSEA. The CDR3 contains 14 residues. The V end lost 6 bases, the J end lost 0 bases, and 12 bases lay between the germline ends. Specimen: PBMCs. The chain combines TRBV29-1 with TRBJ1-3; D gene ambiguous. This TCR derives from a woman aged 18 to 35 in good health and CMV-seronegative. This CDR3 is CSVATGSSGNTIYF. CDR3 coding DNA: TGCAGCGTGGCGACCGGGAGCTCTGGAAACACCATATATTTT.